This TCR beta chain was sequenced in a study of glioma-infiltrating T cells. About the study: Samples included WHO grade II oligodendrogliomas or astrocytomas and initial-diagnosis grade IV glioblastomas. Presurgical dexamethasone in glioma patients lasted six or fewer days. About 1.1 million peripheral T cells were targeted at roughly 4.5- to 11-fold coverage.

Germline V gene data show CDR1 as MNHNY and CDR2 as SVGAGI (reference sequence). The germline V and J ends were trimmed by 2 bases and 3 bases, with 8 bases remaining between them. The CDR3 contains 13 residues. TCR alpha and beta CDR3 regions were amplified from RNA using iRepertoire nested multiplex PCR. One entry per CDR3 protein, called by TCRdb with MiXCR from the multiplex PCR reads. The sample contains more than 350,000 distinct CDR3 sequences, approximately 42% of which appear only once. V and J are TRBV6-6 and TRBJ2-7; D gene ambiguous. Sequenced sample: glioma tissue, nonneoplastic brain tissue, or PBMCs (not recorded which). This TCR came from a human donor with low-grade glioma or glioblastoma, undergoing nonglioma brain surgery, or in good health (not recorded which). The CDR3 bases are TGTGCCAGCAGTTACCTTCTAAACTACGAGCAGTACTTC. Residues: CASSYLLNYEQYF.